The clone carrying this T cell receptor (beta chain) has only one observation. Its target is not known. This record belongs to a study of post-analysis software for immune sequencing data. Overall study context: Courses of disease covered relapsing-remitting, secondary progressive and progressive-relapsing multiple sclerosis. Study outcomes and limitations: Compared with controls, patients had more of five TRBV segments, including TRBV5-6, TRBV5-1 and TRBV20-1. Strong same-batch co-clustering of samples appeared with F measure clustering. Controls' normalized Chao1 diversity significantly exceeded that of multiple sclerosis patients.

Germline lookup yields CDR1 SQVTM and CDR2 ANQGSEA. V was cut by 7 bases and J by 2 bases, with 18 bases left in between. The length of the CDR3 is 15 residues. Unique molecular identifiers were carried by the TCR beta cDNA libraries. Around 500,000 cDNA molecules were recovered from an input of 1 to 10 million T cells. Each CDR3 protein gets one entry after TCRdb re-called the PCR reads with MiXCR. The sample has 650,000 to 900,000 distinct CDR3 sequences; around 42% are singletons. The sequenced sample was blood. The receptor comes from a girl aged 5-17 years with multiple sclerosis. This chain joins TRBV29-1 and TRBJ2-1, with D tentatively TRBD2 (6 bases). CDR3 sequence reads: CSASGEPGAYNEQFF. As DNA, the CDR3 is TGCAGCGCCTCCGGGGAACCGGGAGCCTACAATGAGCAGTTCTTC.